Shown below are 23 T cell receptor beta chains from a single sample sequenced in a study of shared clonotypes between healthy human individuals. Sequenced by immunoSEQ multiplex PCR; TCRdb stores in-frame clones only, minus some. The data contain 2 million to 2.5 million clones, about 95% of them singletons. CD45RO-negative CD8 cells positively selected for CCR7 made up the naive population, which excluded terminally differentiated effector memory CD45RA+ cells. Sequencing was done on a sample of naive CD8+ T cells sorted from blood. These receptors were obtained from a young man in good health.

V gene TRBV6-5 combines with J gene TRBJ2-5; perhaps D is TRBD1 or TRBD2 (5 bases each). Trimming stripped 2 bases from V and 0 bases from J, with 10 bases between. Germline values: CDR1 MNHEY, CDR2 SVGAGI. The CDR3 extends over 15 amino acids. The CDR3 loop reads CASSYGGPDQETQYF. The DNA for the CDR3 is TGTGCCAGCAGTTACGGGGGACCGGACCAAGAGACCCAGTACTTC.

The CDR3 reads CASSGGGPTDTQYF. The CDR3 bases are TGTGCCAGCAGCGGCGGGGGCCCGACAGATACGCAGTATTTT. V gene TRBV9 combines with J gene TRBJ2-3, with a possible D match to TRBD2 (7 bases). V was pared by 3 bases and J by 3 bases, with 11 bases between. The germline gives CDR1 SGDLS, CDR2 YYNGEE. The CDR3 extends over 14 amino acids.

CDR3 sequence reads: CASSQEDGAGQPQHF. CDR3 nucleotides: TGTGCCAGCAGCCAAGAAGACGGAGCGGGGCAGCCCCAGCATTTT. This rearrangement joins TRBV4-2 to TRBJ1-5, with D uncertain. Germline CDR1 and CDR2: LGHNA and YNFKEQ. There are 15 residues in the CDR3. Trimming left V 0 bases short and J 7 bases short, with 13 bases between.

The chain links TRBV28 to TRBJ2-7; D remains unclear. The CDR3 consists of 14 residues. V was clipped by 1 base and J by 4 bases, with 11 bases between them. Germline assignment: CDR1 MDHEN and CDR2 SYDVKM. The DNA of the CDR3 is TGTGCCAGCAGTTTATCCCCAGCGAGGTACGAGCAGTACTTC. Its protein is CASSLSPARYEQYF. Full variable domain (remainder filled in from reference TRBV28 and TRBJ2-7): DVKVTQSSRYLVKRTGEKVFLECVQDMDHENMFWYRQDPGLGLRLIYFSYDVKMKEKGDIPEGYSVSREKKERFSLILESASTNQTSMYLCASSLSPARYEQYFGPGTRLTVT.

CDR3 DNA sequence: TGTGCCAGCAGCGTACCCATGTTCGGACTAGCGGCTCCCTCCTACGAGCAGTACTTC. As protein: CASSVPMFGLAAPSYEQYF. The chain employs TRBV7-9 and TRBJ2-7, with 10 bases aligning to TRBD2. The CDR3 length is 19 residues. Germline CDR1 is SEHNR and CDR2 is FQNEAQ (reference sequence). The V segment lost 5 bases and the J segment 0 bases; nucleotides outside the gene matches: 16. Together with reference TRBV7-9 and TRBJ2-7, the CDR3 gives the full variable domain: DTGVSQNPRHKITKRGQNVTFRCDPISEHNRLYWYRQTLGQGPEFLTYFQNEAQLEKSRLLSDRFSAERPKGSFSTLEIQRTEQGDSAMYLCASSVPMFGLAAPSYEQYFGPGTRLTVT.

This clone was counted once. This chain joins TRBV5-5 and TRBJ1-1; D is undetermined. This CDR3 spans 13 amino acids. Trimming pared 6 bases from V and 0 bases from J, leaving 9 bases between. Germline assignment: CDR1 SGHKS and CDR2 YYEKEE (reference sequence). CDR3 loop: CASTPDLNTEAFF. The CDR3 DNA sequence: TGTGCCAGCACCCCGGACTTGAACACTGAAGCTTTCTTT.

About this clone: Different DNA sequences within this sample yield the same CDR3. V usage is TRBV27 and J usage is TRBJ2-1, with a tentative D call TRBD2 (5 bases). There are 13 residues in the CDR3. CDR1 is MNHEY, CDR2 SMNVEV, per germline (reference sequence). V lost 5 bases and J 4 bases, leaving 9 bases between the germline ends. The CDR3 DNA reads TGTGCCAGCAGTCTCGGACTTTACAATGAGCAGTTCTTC. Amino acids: CASSLGLYNEQFF.

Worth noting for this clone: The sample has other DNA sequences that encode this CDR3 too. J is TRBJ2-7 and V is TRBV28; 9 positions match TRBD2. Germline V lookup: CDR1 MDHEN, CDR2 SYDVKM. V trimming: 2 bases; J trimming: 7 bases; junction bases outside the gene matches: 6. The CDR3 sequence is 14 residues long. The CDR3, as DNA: TGTGCCAGCAGTTTAGCGGGGGGGCCGGGAGAGCAGTACTTC. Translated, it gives CASSLAGGPGEQYF.

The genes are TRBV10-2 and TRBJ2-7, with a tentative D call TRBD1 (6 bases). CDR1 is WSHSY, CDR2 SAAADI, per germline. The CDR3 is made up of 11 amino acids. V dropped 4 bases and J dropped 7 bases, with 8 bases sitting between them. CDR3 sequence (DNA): TGCGCCAGCAGTGCCGGACAGGAGCAGTACTTC. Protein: CASSAGQEQYF.

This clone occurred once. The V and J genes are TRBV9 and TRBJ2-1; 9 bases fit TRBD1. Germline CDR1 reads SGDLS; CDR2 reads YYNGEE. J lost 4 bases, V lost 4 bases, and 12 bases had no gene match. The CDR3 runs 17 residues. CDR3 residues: CASSRSLGDREYNEQFF. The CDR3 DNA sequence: TGTGCCAGCAGCCGATCGCTAGGGGACAGGGAGTACAATGAGCAGTTCTTC. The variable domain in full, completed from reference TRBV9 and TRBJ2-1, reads DSGVTQTPKHLITATGQRVTLRCSPRSGDLSVYWYQQSLDQGLQFLIQYYNGEERAKGNILERFSAQQFPDLHSELNLSSLELGDSALYFCASSRSLGDREYNEQFFGPGTRLTVL.

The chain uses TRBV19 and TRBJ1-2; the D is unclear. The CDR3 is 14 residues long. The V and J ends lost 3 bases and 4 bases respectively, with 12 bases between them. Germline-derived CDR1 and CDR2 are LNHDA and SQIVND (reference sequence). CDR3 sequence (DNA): TGTGCCAGTAGTATTGGTGTGGGGAGCTATGGCTACACCTTC. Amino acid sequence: CASSIGVGSYGYTF.

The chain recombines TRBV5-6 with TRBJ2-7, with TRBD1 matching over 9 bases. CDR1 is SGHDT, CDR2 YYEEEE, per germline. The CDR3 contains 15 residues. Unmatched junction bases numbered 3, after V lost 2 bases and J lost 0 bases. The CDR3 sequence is CASSFGTGSSYEQYF. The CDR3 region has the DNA TGTGCCAGCAGCTTCGGGACAGGGAGCTCCTACGAGCAGTACTTC.

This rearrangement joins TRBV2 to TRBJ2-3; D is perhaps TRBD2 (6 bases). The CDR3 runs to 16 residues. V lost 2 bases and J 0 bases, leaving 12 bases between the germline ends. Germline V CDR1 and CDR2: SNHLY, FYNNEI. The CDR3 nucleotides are TGTGCCAGCAGTGAACAGCGGGTCTCTAGCACAGATACGCAGTATTTT. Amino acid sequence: CASSEQRVSSTDTQYF.

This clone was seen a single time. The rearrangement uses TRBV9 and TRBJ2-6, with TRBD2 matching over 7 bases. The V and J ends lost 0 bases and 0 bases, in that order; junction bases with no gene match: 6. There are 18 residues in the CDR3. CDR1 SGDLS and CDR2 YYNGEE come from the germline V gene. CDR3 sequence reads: CASSVVSGGPSGANVLTF. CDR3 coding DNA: TGTGCCAGCAGCGTAGTATCGGGGGGTCCCTCTGGGGCCAACGTCCTGACTTTC.

In nucleotides, the CDR3 is TGTGCCAGCTCACCCCCGGTGACAGGCTCTTATGGCTACACCTTC. It encodes CASSPPVTGSYGYTF. The chain recombines TRBV18 with TRBJ1-2, with a tentative D call TRBD1 (6 bases). The CDR3 runs to 15 residues. Trimming took 3 bases from V and 5 from J, leaving 16 bases between them. Germline V gene sequence: CDR1 KGHSH, CDR2 LQKENI.

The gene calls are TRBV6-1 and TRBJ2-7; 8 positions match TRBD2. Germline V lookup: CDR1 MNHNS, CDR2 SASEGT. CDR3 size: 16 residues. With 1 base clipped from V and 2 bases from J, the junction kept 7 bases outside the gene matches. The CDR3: CASSEVGGGLPYEQYF. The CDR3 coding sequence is TGTGCCAGCAGTGAAGTGGGCGGGGGGCTCCCCTACGAGCAGTACTTC.

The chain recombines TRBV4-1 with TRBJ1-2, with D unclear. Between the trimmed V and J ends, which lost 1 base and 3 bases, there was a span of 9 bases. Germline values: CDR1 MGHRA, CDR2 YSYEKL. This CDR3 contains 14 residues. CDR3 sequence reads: CASSQAGGHYGYTF. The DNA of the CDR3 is TGCGCCAGCAGCCAAGCAGGCGGCCACTATGGCTACACCTTC.

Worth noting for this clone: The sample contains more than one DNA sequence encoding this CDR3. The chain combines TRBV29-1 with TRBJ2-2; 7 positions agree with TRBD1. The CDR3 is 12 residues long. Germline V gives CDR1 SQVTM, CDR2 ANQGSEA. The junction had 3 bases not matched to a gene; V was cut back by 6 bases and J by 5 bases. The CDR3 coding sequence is TGCAGCGTCGCAGGGGGAACCGGGGAGCTGTTTTTT. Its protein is CSVAGGTGELFF.

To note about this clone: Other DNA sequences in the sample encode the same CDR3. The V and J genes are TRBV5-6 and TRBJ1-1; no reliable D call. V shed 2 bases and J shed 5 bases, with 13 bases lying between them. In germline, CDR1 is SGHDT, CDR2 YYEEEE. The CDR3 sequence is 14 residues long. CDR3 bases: TGTGCCAGCAGCTTAGGTGGGGTCGGAACTGAAGCTTTCTTT. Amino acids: CASSLGGVGTEAFF.

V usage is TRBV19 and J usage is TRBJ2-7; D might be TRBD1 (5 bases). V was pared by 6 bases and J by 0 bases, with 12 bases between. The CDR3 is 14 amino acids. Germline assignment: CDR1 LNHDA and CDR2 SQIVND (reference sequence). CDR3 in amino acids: CASSLTVSSYEQYF. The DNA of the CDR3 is TGTGCCAGTAGCCTGACAGTAAGCTCCTACGAGCAGTACTTC.

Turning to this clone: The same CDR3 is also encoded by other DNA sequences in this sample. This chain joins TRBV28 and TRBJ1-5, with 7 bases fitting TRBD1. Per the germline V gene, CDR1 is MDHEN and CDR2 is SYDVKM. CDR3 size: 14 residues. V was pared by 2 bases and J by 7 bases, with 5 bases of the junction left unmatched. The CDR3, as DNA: TGTGCCAGCAGTTTAAACAGGGGTTGGCAGCCCCAGCATTTT. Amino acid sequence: CASSLNRGWQPQHF. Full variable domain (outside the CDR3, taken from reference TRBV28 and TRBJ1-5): DVKVTQSSRYLVKRTGEKVFLECVQDMDHENMFWYRQDPGLGLRLIYFSYDVKMKEKGDIPEGYSVSREKKERFSLILESASTNQTSMYLCASSLNRGWQPQHFGDGTRLSIL.

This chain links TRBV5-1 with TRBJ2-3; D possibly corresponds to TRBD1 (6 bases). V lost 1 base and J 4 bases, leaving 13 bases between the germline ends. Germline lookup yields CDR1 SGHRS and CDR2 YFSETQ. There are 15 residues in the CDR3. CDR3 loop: CASSLFRTEPDTQYF. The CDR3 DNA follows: TGCGCCAGCAGCTTGTTTCGGACAGAGCCAGATACGCAGTATTTT.

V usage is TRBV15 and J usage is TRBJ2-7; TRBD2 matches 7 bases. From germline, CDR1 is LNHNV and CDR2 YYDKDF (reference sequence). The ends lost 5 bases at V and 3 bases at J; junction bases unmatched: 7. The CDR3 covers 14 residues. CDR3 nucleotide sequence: TGTGCCACCAGCTGGGGAGGGGCGTACTACGAGCAGTACTTC. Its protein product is CATSWGGAYYEQYF. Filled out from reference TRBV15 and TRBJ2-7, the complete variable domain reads DAMVIQNPRYQVTQFGKPVTLSCSQTLNHNVMYWYQQKSSQAPKLLFHYYDKDFNNEADTPDNFQSRRPNTSFCFLDIRSPGLGDTAMYLCATSWGGAYYEQYFGPGTRLTVT.